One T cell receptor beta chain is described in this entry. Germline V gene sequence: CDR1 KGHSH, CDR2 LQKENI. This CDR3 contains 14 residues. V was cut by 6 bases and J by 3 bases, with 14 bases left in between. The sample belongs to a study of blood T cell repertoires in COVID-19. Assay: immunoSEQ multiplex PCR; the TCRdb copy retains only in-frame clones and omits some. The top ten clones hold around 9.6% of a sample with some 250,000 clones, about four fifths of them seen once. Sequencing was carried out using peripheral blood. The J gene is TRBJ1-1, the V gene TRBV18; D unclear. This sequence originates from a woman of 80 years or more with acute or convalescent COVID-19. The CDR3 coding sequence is TGTGCCAGCTCCCCCTCGGTTGCGTACACTGAAGCTTTCTTT. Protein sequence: CASSPSVAYTEAFF.